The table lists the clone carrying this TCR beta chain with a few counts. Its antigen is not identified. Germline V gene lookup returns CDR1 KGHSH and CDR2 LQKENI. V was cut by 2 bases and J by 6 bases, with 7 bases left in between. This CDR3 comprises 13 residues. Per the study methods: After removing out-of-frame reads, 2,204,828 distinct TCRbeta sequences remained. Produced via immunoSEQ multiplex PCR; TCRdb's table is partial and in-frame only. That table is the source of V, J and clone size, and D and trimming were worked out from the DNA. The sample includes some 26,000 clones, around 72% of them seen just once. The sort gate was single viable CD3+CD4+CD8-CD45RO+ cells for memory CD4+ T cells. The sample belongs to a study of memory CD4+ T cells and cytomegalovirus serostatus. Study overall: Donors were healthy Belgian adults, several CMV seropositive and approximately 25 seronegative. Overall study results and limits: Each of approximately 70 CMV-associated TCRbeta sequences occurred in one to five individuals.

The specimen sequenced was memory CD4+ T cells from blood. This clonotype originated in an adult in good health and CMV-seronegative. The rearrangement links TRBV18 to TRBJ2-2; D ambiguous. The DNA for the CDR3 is TGTGCCAGCTCACCAGACACCGCCGGGGAGCTGTTTTTT. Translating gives CASSPDTAGELFF.